Listed here are 17 T cell receptor beta chains from one sample, sequenced in a study of beta chain features in type 1 diabetes. The whole isolated RNA underwent reverse transcription, so sequencing captured expressed TCRB transcripts. Here immunoSEQ multiplex PCR was the method, and the copy in TCRdb shows in-frame clones only, minus some. The sample shows 250,000 to 400,000 clones, 12% to 15% of them seen only once. Sequencing used central memory CD4+ T cells from blood. These receptors were collected from a young man in good health.

V usage is TRBV7-2 and J usage is TRBJ2-5; 7 bases are a match to TRBD2. The germline gives CDR1 SGHTA, CDR2 FQGNSA. Losses at the gene ends were 7 bases for V and 2 bases for J; bases not matched to a gene: 10. The CDR3 has 15 residues. The CDR3 is CASTQRGGRQETQYF. CDR3 DNA: TGTGCCAGCACCCAAAGGGGAGGGAGGCAAGAGACCCAGTACTTC.

The gene calls are TRBV19 and TRBJ1-5; possibly TRBD1 for D (6 bases). The germline V gene has CDR1 LNHDA and CDR2 SQIVND (reference sequence). This CDR3 is built from 14 residues. Trimming shortened V by 6 bases and J by 2 bases, and 11 bases separated the two germline ends. CDR3 amino acids: CASSQQGRNQPQHF. CDR3 bases: TGTGCCAGTAGCCAACAGGGACGCAATCAGCCCCAGCATTTT. The variable domain in full, completed from reference TRBV19 and TRBJ1-5, reads DGGITQSPKYLFRKEGQNVTLSCEQNLNHDAMYWYRQDPGQGLRLIYYSQIVNDFQKGDIAEGYSVSREKKESFPLTVTSAQKNPTAFYLCASSQQGRNQPQHFGDGTRLSIL.

This clone was detected many times. This chain connects TRBV7-2 to TRBJ2-5; D is undetermined. V dropped 2 bases and J dropped 4 bases, with 14 bases sitting between them. CDR3 length: 15 residues. The germline V gene encodes CDR1 SGHTA and CDR2 FQGNSA. CDR3 sequence: CASSLMVEVSETQYF. The CDR3 coding sequence is TGTGCCAGCAGCTTAATGGTCGAAGTGTCAGAGACCCAGTACTTC.

This clone was detected a few times. This chain links TRBV5-1 with TRBJ2-3, with D possibly matching TRBD2 (6 bases). CDR3 length: 15 residues. V shed 2 bases and J shed 4 bases, with 14 bases lying between them. Per germline, CDR1 SGHRS and CDR2 YFSETQ. The CDR3 sequence: CASSFGGDISDTQYF. The CDR3 nucleotides read TGCGCCAGCAGCTTCGGCGGGGATATTTCAGATACGCAGTATTTT.

This clone was observed a handful of times. V gene TRBV5-4 combines with J gene TRBJ2-1, with D uncertain. Germline assignment: CDR1 SGHNT and CDR2 YYREEE (reference sequence). CDR3 length equals 13 residues. Trimming pared 4 bases from V and 0 bases from J, leaving 5 bases between. The CDR3 region is CASSPPSYNEQFF. The CDR3 coding sequence is TGTGCCAGCAGCCCACCCTCCTACAATGAGCAGTTCTTC.

The table lists this clone with a few counts. The chain employs TRBV15 and TRBJ2-5; unclear D gene. V lost 3 bases and J lost 1, with 9 bases in between. This CDR3 region has 14 residues. Germline values: CDR1 LNHNV, CDR2 YYDKDF (reference sequence). CDR3 sequence: CATSRTRFQETQYF. CDR3 nucleotides: TGTGCCACCAGCAGGACAAGGTTCCAAGAGACCCAGTACTTC.

This clone was recorded a few times. The chain uses TRBV6-1 and TRBJ2-7; the D gene is possibly TRBD2 (6 bases). CDR3 length equals 14 residues. V dropped 1 base and J dropped 2 bases, with 9 bases sitting between them. Germline CDR1 and CDR2: MNHNS and SASEGT. The CDR3 coding sequence is TGTGCCAGCAGTGAAGTTGGAGGGACCTACGAGCAGTACTTC. Amino acids: CASSEVGGTYEQYF.

The chain links TRBV6-4 to TRBJ2-7; 8 bases match TRBD1. This CDR3 spans 13 amino acids. The germline gives CDR1 MRHNA, CDR2 SNTAGT. The V segment lost 5 bases and the J segment 6 bases; nucleotides outside the gene matches: 6. CDR3: CASSHPGTGEQYF. The DNA for the CDR3 is TGTGCCAGCAGTCACCCCGGGACAGGCGAGCAGTACTTC.

In its sample, this clone was seen a few times. CDR3 protein: CASSLERGAPYEQYF. The CDR3 DNA follows: TGTGCCAGCAGCTTAGAACGAGGGGCTCCCTACGAGCAGTACTTC. V and J are TRBV11-2 and TRBJ2-7; D tentatively fits TRBD1 or TRBD2 (5 bases each). CDR1 is SGHAT and CDR2 is FQNNGV in the germline V gene. The CDR3 loop spans 15 amino acids. V was trimmed by 0 bases and J by 2 bases, leaving 11 bases between them.

The chain joins TRBV4-1 to TRBJ2-3, with unresolved D. CDR1 is MGHRA and CDR2 is YSYEKL in the germline V gene. V shed 2 bases and J shed 6 bases, with 18 bases lying between them. This CDR3 has 16 residues. CDR3 amino acids: CASSQSFATQRDTQYF. For the CDR3, the DNA is TGCGCCAGCAGCCAAAGCTTTGCGACCCAGAGGGATACGCAGTATTTT.

The gene calls are TRBV29-1 and TRBJ1-2; 7 bases map to TRBD1. The CDR3 has 14 amino acids. V shed 6 bases, J shed 2 bases, and the junction held 9 bases outside the gene matches. Germline V gene sequence: CDR1 SQVTM, CDR2 ANQGSEA. CDR3 region: CSVLRTGKNYGYTF. The CDR3 DNA follows: TGCAGCGTCCTTAGGACAGGCAAAAACTATGGCTACACCTTC. Variable domain in full (rest from reference TRBV29-1 and TRBJ1-2): SAVISQKPSRDICQRGTSLTIQCQVDSQVTMMFWYRQQPGQSLTLIATANQGSEATYESGFVIDKFPISRPNLTFSTLTVSNMSPEDSSIYLCSVLRTGKNYGYTFGSGTRLTVV.

This clone was found a few times. CDR3 DNA: TGTGCCAGCAGTTACGGGGGGGACAGGGGCTACGAGCAGTACTTC. This codes for CASSYGGDRGYEQYF. The rearrangement joins TRBV27 to TRBJ2-7; 10 bases are a match to TRBD1. Germline trimming cut 4 bases from V and 3 bases from J; bases unmatched to any gene: 6. The CDR3 spans 15 residues. Germline V CDR1 and CDR2: MNHEY, SMNVEV (reference sequence).

This clone was seen only a few times. The chain has TRBV6-5 and TRBJ1-1; possible D gene TRBD1, 5 bases. V was clipped by 0 bases and J by 3 bases, with 11 bases between them. Germline V gene data show CDR1 as MNHEY and CDR2 as SVGAGI. CDR3 length equals 15 residues. Written as DNA, the CDR3 is TGTGCCAGCAGTTACTCGGCAGGGATGGACACTGAAGCTTTCTTT. Protein sequence: CASSYSAGMDTEAFF.

This chain joins TRBV5-1 and TRBJ2-3; no clear D gene. The CDR3 has 13 amino acids. V lost 4 bases, J lost 2 bases, and 8 bases lay in between. Germline V gives CDR1 SGHRS, CDR2 YFSETQ. The CDR3 DNA reads TGCGCCAGCAGCCCGTTTTCCACAGATACGCAGTATTTT. Translating gives CASSPFSTDTQYF.

This clone was seen only a few times. The V gene is TRBV28, the J gene TRBJ1-2; the D is unclear. This CDR3 has 12 residues. Trimming left V 5 bases short and J 7 bases short, with 11 bases between. Germline V lookup: CDR1 MDHEN, CDR2 SYDVKM. The CDR3 protein is CASSEGLGGYTF. As DNA, the CDR3 is TGTGCCAGCAGTGAGGGCTTGGGTGGCTACACCTTC.

The genes are TRBV4-1 and TRBJ1-3, with D uncertain. V lost 0 bases and J 0 bases, leaving 9 bases between the germline ends. Looked up from germline, CDR1 is MGHRA and CDR2 is YSYEKL. The CDR3 is made up of 16 amino acids. The CDR3 spells CASSQDWSRSGNTIYF. The CDR3 DNA reads as TGCGCCAGCAGCCAAGATTGGAGCCGCTCTGGAAACACCATATATTTT.

Only a few counts were recorded for this clone. The rearrangement uses TRBV5-6 and TRBJ2-1; D unresolved. Trimming left V 1 base short and J 0 bases short, with 5 bases between. The CDR3 consists of 14 residues. Germline V lookup: CDR1 SGHDT, CDR2 YYEEEE. DNA of the CDR3: TGTGCCAGCAGCTTGCTAGTCTCCTACAATGAGCAGTTCTTC. As protein: CASSLLVSYNEQFF. Combining the CDR3 with reference TRBV5-6 and TRBJ2-1 gives the whole variable domain DAGVTQSPTHLIKTRGQQVTLRCSPKSGHDTVSWYQQALGQGPQFIFQYYEEEERQRGNFPDRFSGHQFPNYSSELNVNALLLGDSALYLCASSLLVSYNEQFFGPGTRLTVL.